What follows are 7 T cell receptor beta chains derived from one specimen sequenced in a study of T cells in localized non-small cell lung cancer. TCRdb's copy holds only in-frame clones and misses some; the assay was immunoSEQ multiplex PCR. The sample lists 26,000 or so clones, around 90% seen once, with around 6.8% in the top ten. The sample was peripheral blood, taken before any cancer treatment. The receptors shown here come from a male donor aged 60 or over with stage I lung adenocarcinoma.

This clone came up a few times. The chain links TRBV11-2 to TRBJ2-2; D unresolved. CDR3 length equals 17 residues. Germline V lookup: CDR1 SGHAT, CDR2 FQNNGV. Deletions cut 1 base from V and 4 bases from J, with 16 bases between. The CDR3 DNA follows: TGTGCCAGCAGCTTAGTCGGGTCCTTCGGGCCCACCGGGGAGCTGTTTTTT. Residues: CASSLVGSFGPTGELFF.

The chain uses TRBV28 and TRBJ2-3, with 8 bases matching TRBD2. V shed 7 bases and J 1 base; nucleotides not matched to a gene: 13. This CDR3 region has 17 residues. Germline V gives CDR1 MDHEN, CDR2 SYDVKM. The CDR3 protein is CASTSGGSRAGTDTQYF. CDR3 DNA: TGTGCCAGCACCTCGGGGGGGTCAAGAGCTGGCACAGATACGCAGTATTTT.

The rearrangement joins TRBV18 to TRBJ1-1; 7 bases are a match to TRBD1. Germline V gene data show CDR1 as KGHSH and CDR2 as LQKENI. CDR3 length: 12 amino acids. Trimming took 5 bases from V and 11 from J; bases not matched to a gene: 8. In nucleotides, the CDR3 is TGTGCCAGCTCAACGTATACAGGGGCGGCTTTCTTT. It specifies CASSTYTGAAFF.

This rearrangement joins TRBV7-8 to TRBJ1-5, with a weak D call TRBD1 (5 bases). Looked up from germline, CDR1 is SGHVS and CDR2 is FQNEAQ. The CDR3 length is 16 residues. V gave up 0 bases and J gave up 2 bases, with 11 bases separating them. The CDR3 region is CASSLAGEKGNQPQHF. Here the CDR3 DNA reads TGTGCCAGCAGCTTAGCAGGGGAGAAGGGCAATCAGCCCCAGCATTTT.

This clone was recorded only once. The chain couples TRBV2 to TRBJ2-5; D ambiguous. The length of the CDR3 is 13 residues. V lost 7 bases, J lost 5 bases, and 14 bases lay in between. Germline V lookup: CDR1 SNHLY, CDR2 FYNNEI. The CDR3 here is CASKTVGMETQYF. The CDR3, as DNA: TGTGCCAGCAAGACGGTGGGGATGGAGACCCAGTACTTC.

This chain joins TRBV9 and TRBJ1-2, with 12 bases that match TRBD1. J gave up 8 bases and V 3 bases, and 8 bases lay outside the gene matches. Germline loops: CDR1 SGDLS, CDR2 YYNGEE. The CDR3 extends over 15 amino acids. Here the CDR3 reads CASSDQGQGARGYTF. DNA for the CDR3: TGTGCCAGCAGCGACCAGGGACAGGGGGCGCGGGGCTACACCTTC.

The chain employs TRBV7-2 and TRBJ2-2, with D possibly being TRBD1 (7 bases). Per the germline V gene, CDR1 is SGHTA and CDR2 is FQGNSA. The ends were cut back, 0 bases at V and 5 bases at J, with 13 bases in the middle. The CDR3 runs to 16 residues. The CDR3 DNA reads TGTGCCAGCAGCTTAGCGCAGGGGGGAAGAACCGGGGAGCTGTTTTTT. Translating gives CASSLAQGGRTGELFF.